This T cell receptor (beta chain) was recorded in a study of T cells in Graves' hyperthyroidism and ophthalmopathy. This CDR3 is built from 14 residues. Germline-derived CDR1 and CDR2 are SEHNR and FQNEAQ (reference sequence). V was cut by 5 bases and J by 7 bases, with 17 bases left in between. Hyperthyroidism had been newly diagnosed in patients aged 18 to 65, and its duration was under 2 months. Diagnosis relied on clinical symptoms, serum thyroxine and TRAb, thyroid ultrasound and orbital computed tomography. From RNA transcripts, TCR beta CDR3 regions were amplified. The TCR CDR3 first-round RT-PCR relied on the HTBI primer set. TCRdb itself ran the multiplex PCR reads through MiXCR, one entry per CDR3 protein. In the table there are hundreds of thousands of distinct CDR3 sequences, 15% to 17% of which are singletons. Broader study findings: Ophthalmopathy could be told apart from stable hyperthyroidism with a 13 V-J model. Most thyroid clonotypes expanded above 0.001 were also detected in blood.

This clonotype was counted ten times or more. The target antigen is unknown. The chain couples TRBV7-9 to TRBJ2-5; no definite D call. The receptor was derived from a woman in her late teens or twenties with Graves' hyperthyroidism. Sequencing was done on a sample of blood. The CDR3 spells CASSPGPNAGTQYF. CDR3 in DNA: TGTGCCAGCAGCCCGGGCCCTAACGCCGGGACCCAGTACTTC.